The next 13 T cell receptor beta chains were all read from a single sample in a study of graft-versus-host responses after intestinal transplantation. Using immunoSEQ multiplex PCR, the repertoire was profiled, and TCRdb retains in-frame clones only, with some absent. The data show 60,000 or so clones, approximately 89% seen once. Sequences were derived from PBMCs, sampled almost 120 days after intestinal transplantation. The receptor set was obtained from a human patient who received an intestinal transplant, so some T cells may come from the graft donor.

This clone ranks as medium-sized. CDR3 region: CASSTDSYEQYF. The CDR3 DNA reads TGTGCCAGCAGTACCGACAGCTACGAGCAGTACTTC. This sequence joins TRBV6-5 and TRBJ2-7; perhaps TRBD1 as D (5 bases). The CDR3 totals 12 residues. CDR1 and CDR2 from the germline V gene are MNHEY and SVGAGI. Trimming pared 5 bases from V and 3 bases from J, leaving 8 bases between.

The genes are TRBV9 and TRBJ2-1, with 10 bases identical to TRBD2. The CDR3 covers 17 residues. With V trimmed by 0 bases and J by 2 bases, 5 bases remained unmatched. CDR1 SGDLS and CDR2 YYNGEE come from the germline V gene. In nucleotides, the CDR3 is TGTGCCAGCAGCGTAGGCCTAGCGGGAGTGCCCTACAATGAGCAGTTCTTC. Translation gives CASSVGLAGVPYNEQFF.

This chain connects TRBV13 to TRBJ1-1, with D unclear. The CDR3 extends over 15 amino acids. Germline CDR1 and CDR2: PRHDT and FYEKMQ (reference sequence). The V end was cut by 5 bases, the J end by 2 bases, with 15 bases between. CDR3 loop: CASSPGRGANTEAFF. In DNA, the CDR3 is TGTGCCAGCAGCCCCGGGCGGGGAGCTAACACTGAAGCTTTCTTT.

By sample fraction, this clone is medium-sized. The chain uses TRBV5-4 and TRBJ1-1, with TRBD1 as a possible D gene (6 bases). Looked up from germline, CDR1 is SGHNT and CDR2 is YYREEE (reference sequence). V was shortened by 4 bases and J by 1 base, with 8 bases between the two germline ends. The CDR3 is 13 residues long. The CDR3 DNA follows: TGTGCCAGCAGCCTGACAGGGAACACTGAAGCTTTCTTT. Amino acid sequence: CASSLTGNTEAFF.

This chain uses TRBV5-1 with TRBJ1-3; D gene ambiguous. The CDR3 loop spans 13 amino acids. Germline values: CDR1 SGHRS, CDR2 YFSETQ. Deletions cut 0 bases from V and 2 bases from J, with 3 bases between. The CDR3, as DNA: TGCGCCAGCAGCTTGGGTCCTGGAAACACCATATATTTT. Translating it yields CASSLGPGNTIYF.

This clone was recorded once. The chain couples TRBV5-3 to TRBJ2-5; 11 bases line up with TRBD2. Judging by the DNA end, TRBJ2-7 fits better; the J call may be wrong. TRBV5-3 is recorded as an ORF, its role being uncertain. This CDR3 is built from 17 residues. CDR3 sequence (DNA): TGTGCCAGAAGCTTGGATCTAGCGGGAGGTTTGTTCGACGAGCAGTACTTC. The encoded protein is CARSLDLAGGLFDEQYF.

In regard to this clone: Germline and junction disagree at one end, which may indicate a read error. The chain is built from TRBV10-2 and TRBJ2-7, with D tentatively TRBD1 (6 bases). CDR3 length: 15 residues. Germline CDR1 WSHSY, CDR2 SAAADI. CDR3 DNA: TGCGCCGGCAGTGAGGATGGGAAGGGGGCCTACGAGCAGTACTTC. Protein: CAGSEDGKGAYEQYF.

The chain links TRBV4-1 to TRBJ1-4; D is unclear. Trimming cost V 2 bases and J 6 bases, with 10 bases left between them. The CDR3 has 14 residues. CDR1 and CDR2 (germline): MGHRA, YSYEKL. Written as DNA, the CDR3 is TGCGCCAGCAGCCAAACCGGGCTAGATGAAAAACTGTTTTTT. Protein sequence: CASSQTGLDEKLFF.

This clone is a singleton in its sample. The chain couples TRBV7-8 to TRBJ1-5, with 7 bases identical to TRBD1. The trim removed 4 bases at V and 0 bases at J, leaving 6 bases unmatched. The CDR3 runs 16 residues. Germline CDR1 is SGHVS and CDR2 is FQNEAQ. In nucleotides, the CDR3 is TGTGCCAGCAGCTCCAAAGGGACAGTTAGCAATCAGCCCCAGCATTTT. It codes for CASSSKGTVSNQPQHF.

This chain connects TRBV4-1 to TRBJ1-3, with a weak D call TRBD1 (5 bases). The V and J ends lost 0 bases and 4 bases respectively, with 10 bases between them. The CDR3 consists of 15 residues. Germline loops: CDR1 MGHRA, CDR2 YSYEKL. CDR3 sequence (DNA): TGCGCCAGCAGCCAAGATCAAGGGGTGGGAAACACCATATATTTT. It encodes CASSQDQGVGNTIYF.

The V gene is TRBV29-1, the J gene TRBJ2-1; 9 bases match TRBD2. Germline CDR1 is SQVTM and CDR2 is ANQGSEA. The CDR3 has 15 amino acids. V shed 3 bases and J 0 bases; nucleotides not matched to a gene: 3. CDR3 in amino acids: CSVDVREGSYNEQFF. In DNA form, the CDR3 reads TGCAGCGTTGATGTGCGGGAGGGCTCCTACAATGAGCAGTTCTTC.

Regarding this clone: The junction departs from the called germline gene at one end, perhaps through a read error. The chain employs TRBV19 and TRBJ2-1; perhaps TRBD1 as D (5 bases). CDR1 and CDR2 from the germline V gene are LNHDA and SQIVND (reference sequence). The CDR3 consists of 13 residues. For the CDR3, the DNA is TGTGCCAGTAGTATACGGACAAACAATGGGCAGTTCTTC. This translates into CASSIRTNNGQFF.

The chain links TRBV21-1 to TRBJ2-7. TRBV21-1 is tagged as a pseudogene. This CDR3 region has 15 residues. CDR3 sequence reads: CASSKVRGGAYEQYF. CDR3 nucleotide sequence: TGTGCCAGCAGCAAGGTCAGGGGGGGGGCCTACGAGCAGTACTTC.